This T cell receptor beta chain was sequenced for a study of T-cell memory formation after mild COVID-19. Broader study findings: CD4/CD8 balance characterized clones contracting day 15 to 85, and CD4+ skew characterized later expanders. Pre-infection memory carried some responding clones, suggesting that cross-reactive memory joined.

The CDR3 extends over 16 amino acids. The trim removed 0 bases at V and 6 bases at J, leaving 9 bases unmatched. CDR1 is LGHDT, CDR2 YNNKEL, per germline (reference sequence). As for this clonotype: No antigen is known for it.

5'RACE, which relied on constant-segment primers, yielded TCR alpha and TCR beta cDNA libraries carrying sample barcodes and UMIs. A single record per CDR3 protein comes from TCRdb applying MiXCR to the 5' RACE reads. Here the sample spans a few hundred thousand distinct CDR3 sequences, approximately 19% being singletons. The chain combines TRBV3-1 with TRBJ2-7; TRBD1 matches at 9 bases. The sequence was obtained from a man younger than 35 who had mild COVID-19 (a few samples of this study predate the infection). Cell type and time point are not known. The source material was PBMCs or a T cell subset sorted from them (not recorded which). The CDR3 spells CASSQEEGQGLREQYF. The CDR3 DNA reads TGTGCCAGCAGCCAAGAGGAGGGACAGGGCCTTCGCGAGCAGTACTTC.